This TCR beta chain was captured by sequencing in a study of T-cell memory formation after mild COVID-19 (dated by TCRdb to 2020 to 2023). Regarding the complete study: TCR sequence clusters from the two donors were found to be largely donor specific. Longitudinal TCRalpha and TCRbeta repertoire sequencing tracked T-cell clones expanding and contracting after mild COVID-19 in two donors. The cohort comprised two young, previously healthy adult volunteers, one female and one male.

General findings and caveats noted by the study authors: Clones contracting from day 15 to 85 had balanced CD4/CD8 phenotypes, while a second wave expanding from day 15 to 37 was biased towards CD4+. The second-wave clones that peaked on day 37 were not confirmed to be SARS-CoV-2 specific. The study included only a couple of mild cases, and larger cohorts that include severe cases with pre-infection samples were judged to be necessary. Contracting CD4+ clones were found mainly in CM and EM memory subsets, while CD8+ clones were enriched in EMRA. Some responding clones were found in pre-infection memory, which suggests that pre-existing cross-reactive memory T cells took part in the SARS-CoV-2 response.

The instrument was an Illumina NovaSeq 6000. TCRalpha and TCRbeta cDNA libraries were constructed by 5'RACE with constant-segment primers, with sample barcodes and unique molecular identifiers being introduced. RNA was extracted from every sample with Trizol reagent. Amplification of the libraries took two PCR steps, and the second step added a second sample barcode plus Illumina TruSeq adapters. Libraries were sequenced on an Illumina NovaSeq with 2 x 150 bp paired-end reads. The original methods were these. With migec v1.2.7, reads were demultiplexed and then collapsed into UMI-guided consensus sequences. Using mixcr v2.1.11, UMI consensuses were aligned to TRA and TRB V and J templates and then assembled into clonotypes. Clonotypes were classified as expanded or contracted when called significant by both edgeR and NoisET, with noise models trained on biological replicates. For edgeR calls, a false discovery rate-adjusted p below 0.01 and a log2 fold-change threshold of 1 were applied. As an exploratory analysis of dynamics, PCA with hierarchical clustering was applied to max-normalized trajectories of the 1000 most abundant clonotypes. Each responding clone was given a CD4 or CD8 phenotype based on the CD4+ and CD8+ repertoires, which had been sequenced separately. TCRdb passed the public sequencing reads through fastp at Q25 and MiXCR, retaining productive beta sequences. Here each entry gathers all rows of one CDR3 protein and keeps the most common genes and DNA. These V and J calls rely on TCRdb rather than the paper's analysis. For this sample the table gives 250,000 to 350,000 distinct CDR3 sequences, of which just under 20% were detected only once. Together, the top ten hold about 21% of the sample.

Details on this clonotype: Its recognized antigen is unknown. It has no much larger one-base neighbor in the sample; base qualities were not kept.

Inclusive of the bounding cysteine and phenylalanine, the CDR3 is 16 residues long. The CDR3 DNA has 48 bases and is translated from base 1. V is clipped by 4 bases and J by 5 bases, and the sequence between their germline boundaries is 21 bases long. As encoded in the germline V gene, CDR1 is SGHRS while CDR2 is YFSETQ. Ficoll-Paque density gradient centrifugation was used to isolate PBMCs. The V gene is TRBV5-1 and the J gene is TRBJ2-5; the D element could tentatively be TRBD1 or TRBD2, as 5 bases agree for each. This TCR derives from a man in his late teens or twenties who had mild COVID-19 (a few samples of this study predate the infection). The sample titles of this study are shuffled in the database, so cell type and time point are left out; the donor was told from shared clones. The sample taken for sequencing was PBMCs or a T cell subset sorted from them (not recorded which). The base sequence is TGCGCCAGCAGCCCGGTCGGTGGAATGGGGGAGGAGACCCAGTACTTC. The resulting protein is CASSPVGGMGEETQYF.